This TCR beta chain was recorded in a study of monozygotic twins with inflammatory bowel disease. TCRdb re-called the 5' RACE reads and gives one entry per CDR3 protein, without DNA. The sample table includes about 85,000 distinct CDR3 sequences. CDR1 and CDR2 from the germline V gene are DFQATT and SNEGSKA (reference sequence). This CDR3 contains 13 residues. The sequenced material came from blood. The receptor was isolated from a human donor with ulcerative colitis or Crohn's disease, or a healthy co-twin of an affected twin (not recorded which). The chain carries TRBV20-1 and TRBJ1-5. The CDR3 spells CSASGEVDQPQHF.